The 13 T cell receptor beta chains given below trace back to one sample, sequenced in a study of cytomegalovirus exposure and HLA in healthy donors. PCR involved 60 Vbeta and 13 Jbeta primers. The data were produced by immunoSEQ multiplex PCR, yet TCRdb's version contains in-frame clones alone and is incomplete. The sample holds about 240,000 clones; roughly 87% are singletons and the top ten take 5% to 6.5%. Sequencing was performed on PBMCs. These receptors were taken from a woman aged 40 to 49 in good health and CMV-seropositive.

V is TRBV11-2 and J is TRBJ2-3; D is perhaps TRBD2 (5 bases). Between the trimmed V and J ends, which lost 0 bases and 4 bases, there was a span of 8 bases. The CDR3 is 14 residues long. Germline loops: CDR1 SGHAT, CDR2 FQNNGV. The chain's CDR3 is CASSLDGVADTQYF. In DNA, the CDR3 is TGTGCCAGCAGCTTAGACGGGGTCGCAGATACGCAGTATTTT.

Only one count was recorded for this clone. The chain links TRBV5-1 to TRBJ1-1; tentative D call: TRBD1 (6 bases). CDR3 length equals 15 residues. Germline CDR1 is SGHRS and CDR2 is YFSETQ. V was shortened by 4 bases and J by 4 bases, with 17 bases between the two germline ends. Here the CDR3 DNA reads TGCGCCAGCAGCCCGGACGGGGGAGGGGGCACTGAAGCTTTCTTT. Translated, it gives CASSPDGGGGTEAFF.

The V call is TRBV19, the J call TRBJ2-1; TRBD1 agrees at 10 bases. The CDR3 covers 14 residues. CDR1 LNHDA and CDR2 SQIVND come from the germline V gene (reference sequence). With V trimmed by 10 bases and J by 6 bases, 9 bases remained unmatched. DNA for the CDR3: TGTGCCACCCGTTTCGGGACAGGGGCCAATGAGCAGTTCTTC. Its protein is CATRFGTGANEQFF.

This clone was counted only a few times. The CDR3 DNA is TGTGCCATCAGTGAGCCCCAGGCTAGCGGGAGGGCACGATCGGATACCTACGAGCAGTACTTC. Protein sequence: CAISEPQASGRARSDTYEQYF. V gene TRBV10-3 combines with J gene TRBJ2-7, with 12 bases that match TRBD2. The CDR3 extends over 21 amino acids. The germline gives CDR1 ENHRY, CDR2 SYGVKD. V trimming: 2 bases; J trimming: 2 bases; junction bases outside the gene matches: 19.

This chain uses TRBV7-9 with TRBJ2-4; a possible D gene is TRBD1 (6 bases). CDR3 size: 13 residues. Germline CDR1 is SEHNR and CDR2 is FQNEAQ (reference sequence). Trimming removed 5 bases at V and 13 bases at J, with 18 bases between. CDR3 DNA: TGTGCCAGCAGCGATGGGGACACGATCCCCCAGTACTTC. Its protein product is CASSDGDTIPQYF.

The chain has TRBV5-1 and TRBJ1-2, with D uncertain. The CDR3 has 14 residues. The V gene's germline CDR1 is SGHRS and CDR2 YFSETQ. V was trimmed by 4 bases and J by 5 bases, leaving 15 bases between them. The CDR3 coding sequence is TGCGCCAGCAGCCCGGCGGGCCCACAATATGGCTACACCTTC. As protein: CASSPAGPQYGYTF. Variable domain in full (rest from reference TRBV5-1 and TRBJ1-2): KAGVTQTPRYLIKTRGQQVTLSCSPISGHRSVSWYQQTPGQGLQFLFEYFSETQRNKGNFPGRFSGRQFSNSRSEMNVSTLELGDSALYLCASSPAGPQYGYTFGSGTRLTVV.

The chain is built from TRBV5-8 and TRBJ2-3, with D tentatively TRBD2 (5 bases). The CDR3 has 14 amino acids. V lost 2 bases, J lost 2 bases, and 9 bases lay in between. Germline lookup yields CDR1 SGHTS and CDR2 YDEGEE. CDR3 sequence reads: CASSFRGTTDTQYF. CDR3 nucleotides: TGTGCCAGCAGCTTCCGGGGAACCACAGATACGCAGTATTTT.

This rearrangement joins TRBV19 to TRBJ1-2; D call uncertain. In germline, CDR1 is LNHDA, CDR2 SQIVND (reference sequence). Between the trimmed V and J ends, which lost 8 bases and 7 bases, there was a span of 20 bases. The CDR3 is made up of 14 amino acids. The CDR3 sequence is CASAHGFRNGGYTF. In DNA, the CDR3 is TGTGCCAGTGCTCACGGGTTCCGGAACGGTGGCTACACCTTC.

The gene calls are TRBV9 and TRBJ1-6; D is possibly TRBD1 (5 bases). Trimming pared 0 bases from V and 7 bases from J, leaving 20 bases between. Germline V CDR1 and CDR2: SGDLS, YYNGEE. The CDR3 extends over 18 amino acids. In nucleotides, the CDR3 is TGTGCCAGCAGCGTAGATATGGAGAACTGGGGGGTGAATTCACCCCTCCACTTT. Amino acid sequence: CASSVDMENWGVNSPLHF.

This clone was detected only a few times. This chain uses TRBV25-1 with TRBJ2-5, with D possibly being TRBD1 (6 bases). The CDR3 totals 15 residues. V lost 6 bases, J lost 0 bases, and 14 bases lay in between. Germline-derived CDR1 and CDR2 are MGHDK and SYGVNS. The chain's CDR3 is CASRDSLPNQETQYF. The CDR3 DNA reads as TGTGCCAGCAGGGACAGTTTGCCAAACCAAGAGACCCAGTACTTC.

The chain has TRBV6-5 and TRBJ2-7; TRBD2 matches at 11 bases. This CDR3 comprises 15 residues. Germline CDR1 is MNHEY and CDR2 is SVGAGI. V lost 6 bases, J lost 4 bases, and 8 bases stayed unmatched. CDR3 nucleotides: TGTGCCAGCAGCCAGGGGATAGCGGGAGGGTACGAGCAGTACTTC. It translates to CASSQGIAGGYEQYF.

The chain carries TRBV21-1 and TRBJ2-4; TRBD2, the D gene given by the table, was not confirmed from the DNA. TRBV21-1 is shown as a pseudogene. The CDR3 consists of 18 residues. CDR3 in DNA: TGTGCCAGCAGCAAAAAGTCCCCGGCTAGCTGGTTCCAAAACATTCAGTACTTC. Encoded protein: CASSKKSPASWFQNIQYF.

With respect to this clone: Other nucleotide sequences in the sample specify the same CDR3. The gene calls are TRBV4-1 and TRBJ2-1, with 7 nucleotides matching TRBD2. CDR3 length: 16 amino acids. Germline-derived CDR1 and CDR2 are MGHRA and YSYEKL. V shed 3 bases and J 2 bases; nucleotides not matched to a gene: 7. CDR3 residues: CASSQDRGDPYNEQFF. CDR3 nucleotide sequence: TGCGCCAGCAGCCAGGATCGGGGGGACCCCTACAATGAGCAGTTCTTC.